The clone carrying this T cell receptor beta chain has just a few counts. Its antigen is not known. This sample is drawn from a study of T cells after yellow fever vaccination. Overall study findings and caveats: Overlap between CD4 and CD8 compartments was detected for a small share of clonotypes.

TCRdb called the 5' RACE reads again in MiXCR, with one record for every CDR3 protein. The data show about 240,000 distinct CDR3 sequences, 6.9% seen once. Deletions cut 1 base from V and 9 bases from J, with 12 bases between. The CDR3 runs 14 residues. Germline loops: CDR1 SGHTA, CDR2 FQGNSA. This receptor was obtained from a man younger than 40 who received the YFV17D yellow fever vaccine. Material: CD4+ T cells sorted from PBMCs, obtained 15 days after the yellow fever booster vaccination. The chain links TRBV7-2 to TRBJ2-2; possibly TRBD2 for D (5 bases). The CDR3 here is CASSLERGGRELFF. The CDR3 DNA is TGTGCCAGCAGCTTAGAACGGGGTGGCAGGGAGCTGTTTTTT.